The clone carrying this T cell receptor beta chain was counted only a few times. Its target is not known. The data belong to a study of naive and memory T cell subsets. Study results and caveats: A few larger clonotypes appeared in naive repertoires, especially CD8, possibly memory cells re-expressing CD45RA.

Two oligonucleotides, mixed equimolar, formed the beta constant-region primer covering TRBC1 and TRBC2. Four rounds of PCR amplified the ligated cDNA using nested alpha and beta constant-region primers plus SP2. Using its own MiXCR run on the UMI-ligation and nested PCR reads, TCRdb lists one record per CDR3 protein. Of 150,000 or so distinct CDR3 sequences in the sample, under 25% were seen once. This CDR3 spans 14 amino acids. CDR1 is DFQATT, CDR2 SNEGSKA, per germline (reference sequence). Trimming cost V 0 bases and J 3 bases, with 12 bases left between them. The receptor comes from a human donor in good health. Source material: naive CD4+ T cells from blood. The chain employs TRBV20-1 and TRBJ2-7, with D unresolved. Here the CDR3 DNA reads TGCAGTGCTAGAGATCCTGTTACCTTCTACGAGCAGTACTTC. This encodes CSARDPVTFYEQYF.